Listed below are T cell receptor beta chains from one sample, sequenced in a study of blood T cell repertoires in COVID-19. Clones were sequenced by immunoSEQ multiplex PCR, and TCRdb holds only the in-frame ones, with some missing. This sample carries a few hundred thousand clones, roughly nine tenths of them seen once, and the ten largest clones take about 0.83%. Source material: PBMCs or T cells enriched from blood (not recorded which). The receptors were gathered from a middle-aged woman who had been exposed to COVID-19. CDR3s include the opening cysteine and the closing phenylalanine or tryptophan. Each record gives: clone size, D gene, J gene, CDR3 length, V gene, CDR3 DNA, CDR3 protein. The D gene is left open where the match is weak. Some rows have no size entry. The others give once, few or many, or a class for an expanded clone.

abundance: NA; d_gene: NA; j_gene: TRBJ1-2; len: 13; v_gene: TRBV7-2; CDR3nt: TGTGCCAGCAGCTTATTCGGGGAATATGGCTACACCTTC; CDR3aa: CASSLFGEYGYTF
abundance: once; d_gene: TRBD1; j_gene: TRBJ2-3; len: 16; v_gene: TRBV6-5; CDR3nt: TGTGCCAGCAGTTACGACAGGGGGCGCAGCACAGATACGCAGTATTTT; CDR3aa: CASSYDRGRSTDTQYF
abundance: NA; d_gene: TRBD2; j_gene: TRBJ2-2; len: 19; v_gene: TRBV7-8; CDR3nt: TGTGCCAGCAGCAACCTGCGGATGGACCTAGCGGGGAACACCGGGGAGCTGTTTTTT; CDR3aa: CASSNLRMDLAGNTGELFF
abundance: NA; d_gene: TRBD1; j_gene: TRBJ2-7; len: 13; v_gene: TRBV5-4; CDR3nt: TGTGCCAGCAGGAGACAGGGGGAATACGAGCAGTACTTC; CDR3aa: CASRRQGEYEQYF
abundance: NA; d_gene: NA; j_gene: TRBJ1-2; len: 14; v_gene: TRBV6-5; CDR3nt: TGTGCCAGCAGTCCAGACAGGACCGGCTATGGCTACACCTTC; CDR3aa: CASSPDRTGYGYTF
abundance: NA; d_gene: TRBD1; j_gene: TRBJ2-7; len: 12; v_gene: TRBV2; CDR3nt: TGTGCCAGCAGGGGACAGGGGTACGAGCAGTACTTC; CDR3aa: CASRGQGYEQYF
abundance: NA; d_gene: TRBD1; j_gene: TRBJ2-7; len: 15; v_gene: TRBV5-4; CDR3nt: TGTGCCAGCAGCTCCCCCGTGACAGGGGCGTACGAGCAGTACTTC; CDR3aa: CASSSPVTGAYEQYF
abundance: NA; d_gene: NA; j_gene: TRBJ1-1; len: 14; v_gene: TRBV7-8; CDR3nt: TGTGCCAGCAGGTTAGGGGCGGGGTCGACTGAAGCTTTCTTT; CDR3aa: CASRLGAGSTEAFF
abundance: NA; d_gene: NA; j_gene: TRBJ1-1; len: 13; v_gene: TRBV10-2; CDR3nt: TGCGCCAGCAGTGCGCAGGGAGGGACTGAAGCTTTCTTT; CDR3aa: CASSAQGGTEAFF
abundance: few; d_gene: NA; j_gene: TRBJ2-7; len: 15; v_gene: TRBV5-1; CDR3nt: TGCGCCAGCAGCTTGGCGTTTGGGGGGTCCGTCGAGCAGTACTTC; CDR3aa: CASSLAFGGSVEQYF